Included here is one T cell receptor beta chain sequence, with context. Its antigen is not known. Some clones are missing from TCRdb's copy, which holds only in-frame ones; the method was immunoSEQ multiplex PCR. The sample contains about 13,000 clones, roughly 86% of which appear only once. This sample was included in a study of T cells in localized non-small cell lung cancer. Study-level findings and limits: Turning up in adjacent lung were a median 57 of the top 100 tumor clones. Longer overall survival was seen with higher T cell density measured in blood. There was higher T cell clonality in uninvolved adjacent lung than in tumor, and it was highest there. Because sequencing included only one region (of the tumor), heterogeneity remains possible.

CDR1 and CDR2 (germline): SGHRS, YFSETQ. Deletions cut 4 bases from V and 7 bases from J, with 17 bases between. There are 14 residues in the CDR3. The material was peripheral blood, obtained before any cancer treatment. The TCR was taken from a male donor older than 55 with stage III lung adenocarcinoma. V usage is TRBV5-1 and J usage is TRBJ2-5; D may be TRBD2 (6 bases). CDR3 nucleotide sequence: TGCGCCAGCAGCGGTAGCGGTAGCGTTCGGACCCAGTACTTC. Its translation: CASSGSGSVRTQYF.